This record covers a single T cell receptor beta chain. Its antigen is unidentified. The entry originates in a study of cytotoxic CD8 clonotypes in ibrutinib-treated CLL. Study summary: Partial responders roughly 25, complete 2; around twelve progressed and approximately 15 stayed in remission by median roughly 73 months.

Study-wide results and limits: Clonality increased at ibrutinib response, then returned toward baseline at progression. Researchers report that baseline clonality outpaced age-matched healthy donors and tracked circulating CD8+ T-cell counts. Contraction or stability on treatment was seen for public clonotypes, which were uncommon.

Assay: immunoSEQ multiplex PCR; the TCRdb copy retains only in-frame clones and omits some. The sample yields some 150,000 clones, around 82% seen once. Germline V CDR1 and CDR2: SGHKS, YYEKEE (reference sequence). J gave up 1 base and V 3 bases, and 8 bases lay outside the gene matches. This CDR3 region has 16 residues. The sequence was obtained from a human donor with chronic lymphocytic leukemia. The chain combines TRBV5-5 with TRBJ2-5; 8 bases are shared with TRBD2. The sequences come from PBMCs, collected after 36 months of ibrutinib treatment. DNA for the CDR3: TGTGCCAGCAGCTCCTATCGGACTAGCCCCCAAGAGACCCAGTACTTC. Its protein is CASSSYRTSPQETQYF.